This T cell receptor beta chain appears in the sequencing data of a study of blood T cells in healthy people across ages. The second PCR ran roughly 7 to 11 cycles with a sample-barcoded 5' primer and J-beta primers. TCRdb re-called the 5' RACE reads with MiXCR, one entry per CDR3 protein. The sample holds fewer than 1.5 million distinct CDR3 sequences; around 42% are singletons and the top ten take 6.5% to 10%. The germline V gene encodes CDR1 DFQATT and CDR2 SNEGSKA (reference sequence). The CDR3 is 15 amino acids. The V and J ends lost 2 bases and 0 bases respectively, with 11 bases between them. This rearrangement joins TRBV20-1 to TRBJ1-5; D is perhaps TRBD1 (6 bases). The clonotype originates from a woman aged 18 to 35 in good health. Input material: blood. DNA of the CDR3: TGCAGTGCTAGACCGACAGGAAATAGCAATCAGCCCCAGCATTTT. It specifies CSARPTGNSNQPQHF.